The entry below describes one TCR beta chain. As yet, its antigen is unknown. These data belong to a study of cytomegalovirus exposure and HLA in healthy donors. Unmatched junction bases numbered 2, after V lost 4 bases and J lost 8 bases. The CDR3 has 12 residues. Germline CDR1 reads SGHTA; CDR2 reads FQGTGA. Study-level findings and limits: The authors enumerated over 150 TCR beta chains as linked to cytomegalovirus. CMV serostatus alone was available as immune exposure information.

A multiplex PCR was run with 60 Vbeta primers and 13 Jbeta primers. The assay was immunoSEQ multiplex PCR, and TCRdb's table has in-frame clones only and misses some. The sample yields about 200,000 clones, 75% to 80% seen once. The clonotype was recovered from a woman in her 30s in good health and CMV-seropositive. This rearrangement joins TRBV7-3 to TRBJ1-1, with 9 bases fitting TRBD1. Input material: PBMCs. CDR3 protein: CASSSTGGEAFF. The CDR3 DNA reads as TGTGCCAGCAGCTCCACAGGGGGCGAAGCTTTCTTT. Variable domain in full (rest from reference TRBV7-3 and TRBJ1-1): GAGVSQTPSNKVTEKGKYVELRCDPISGHTALYWYRQSLGQGPEFLIYFQGTGAADDSGLPNDRFFAVRPEGSVSTLKIQRTERGDSAVYLCASSSTGGEAFFGQGTRLTVV.